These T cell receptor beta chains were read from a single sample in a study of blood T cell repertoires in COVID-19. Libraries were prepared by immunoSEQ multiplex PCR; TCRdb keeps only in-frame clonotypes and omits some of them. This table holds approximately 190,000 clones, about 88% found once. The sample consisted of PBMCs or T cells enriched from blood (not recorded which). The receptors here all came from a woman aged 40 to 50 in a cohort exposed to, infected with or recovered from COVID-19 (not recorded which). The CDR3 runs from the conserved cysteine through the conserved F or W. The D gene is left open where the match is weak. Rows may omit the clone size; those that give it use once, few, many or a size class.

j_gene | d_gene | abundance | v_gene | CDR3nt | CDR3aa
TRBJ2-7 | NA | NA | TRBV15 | TGTGCCACCAGCAGGAATACAGGTCCCCTCTACGAGCAGTACTTC | CATSRNTGPLYEQYF
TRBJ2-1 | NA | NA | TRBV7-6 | TGTGCCAGCAGCTTAGCAGGGGGATGGTACAATGAGCAGTTCTTC | CASSLAGGWYNEQFF
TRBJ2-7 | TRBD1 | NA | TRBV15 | TGTGCCACCAGCAGAGATTTAGGGACAGGGGGGTACGAGCAGTACTTC | CATSRDLGTGGYEQYF
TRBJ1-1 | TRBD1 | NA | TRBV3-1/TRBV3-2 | TGTGCCAGCAGCCAAGGCACCGGGACAGGACTGCGAACTGAAGCTTTCTTT | CASSQGTGTGLRTEAFF
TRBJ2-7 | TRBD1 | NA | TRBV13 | TGTGCCAGCAGCACCGGGACAGGAGAGTACGAGCAGTACTTC | CASSTGTGEYEQYF
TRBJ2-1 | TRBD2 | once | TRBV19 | TGTGCCAGTAGTATCTGGACTAGCGAGTACAATGAGCAGTTCTTC | CASSIWTSEYNEQFF
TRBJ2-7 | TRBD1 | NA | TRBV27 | TGTGCCAGCAGTCTCCGACAGGGGGTGACCTACGAGCAGTACTTC | CASSLRQGVTYEQYF
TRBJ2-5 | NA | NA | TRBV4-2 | TGTGCCAGCAGGCCGGGACTGGCTTCACAAGAGACCCAGTACTTC | CASRPGLASQETQYF
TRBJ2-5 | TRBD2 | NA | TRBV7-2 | TGTGCCAGCAGTTTTTATCTAGCGGACCAAGAGACCCAGTACTTC | CASSFYLADQETQYF
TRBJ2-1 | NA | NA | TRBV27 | TGTGCCAGCAGTAGACGGGGATTATACAATGAGCAGTTCTTC | CASSRRGLYNEQFF
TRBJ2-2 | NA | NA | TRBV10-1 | TGCGCCAGCAGTGAGATTAGCGGAAGAGGGGAGCTGTTTTTT | CASSEISGRGELFF
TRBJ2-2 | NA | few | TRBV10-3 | TGTGCCCCCTGTCTCGGGAGGGGGCCGCCCAACACCGGGGAGCTGTTTTTT | CAPCLGRGPPNTGELFF
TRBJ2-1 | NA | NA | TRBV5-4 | TGTGCCAGCAGCTTGCGAGTTAGCGATGAGCAGTTCTTC | CASSLRVSDEQFF
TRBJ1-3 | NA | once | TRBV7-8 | TGTGCCAGCAGCATTGGGGACACTCTAGACTCTGGAAACACCATATATTTT | CASSIGDTLDSGNTIYF
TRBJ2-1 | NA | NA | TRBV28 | TGTGCCAGCCGGAGACAGCTCTCCTACAATGAGCAGTTCTTC | CASRRQLSYNEQFF
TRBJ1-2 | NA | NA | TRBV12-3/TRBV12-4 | TGTGCCAGCAGTTTCTCCGGTAGTGCCTACACCTTC | CASSFSGSAYTF
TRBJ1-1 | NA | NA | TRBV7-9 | TGTGCCAGCAGCTTAGATTTGTATGAAGCTTTCTTT | CASSLDLYEAFF
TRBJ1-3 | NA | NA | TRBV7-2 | TGTGCCAGCAGCATCGGACTTCCGGACTCTGGAAACACCATATATTTT | CASSIGLPDSGNTIYF
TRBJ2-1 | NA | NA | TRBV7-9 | TGTGCCAGCAGCTTACAACGGGAGAGGAACAATGAGCAGTTCTTC | CASSLQRERNNEQFF
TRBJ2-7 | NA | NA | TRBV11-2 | TGTGCCAGCAGCCCAGGCCGCAACAGCCCTAACGAGCAGTACTTC | CASSPGRNSPNEQYF
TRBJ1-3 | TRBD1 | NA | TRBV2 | TGTGCCAGCAGGAAGGGACAGACCTCTGGAAACACCATATATTTT | CASRKGQTSGNTIYF
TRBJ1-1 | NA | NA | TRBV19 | TGTGCCAGTAGTTACTCTTTTAACACTGAAGCTTTCTTT | CASSYSFNTEAFF
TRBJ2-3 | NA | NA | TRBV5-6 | TGTGCCAGCAGCTTCGGAGATACAGATACGCAGTATTTT | CASSFGDTDTQYF
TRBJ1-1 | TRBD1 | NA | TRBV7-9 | TGTGCCAGCAGCCCGGGACAGGGGGCTTTCTTT | CASSPGQGAFF
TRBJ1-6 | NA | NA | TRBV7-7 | TGTGCCAGCAGCTTACGAGGGAGCCTAAGCTCCTATAATTCACCCCTCCACTTT | CASSLRGSLSSYNSPLHF
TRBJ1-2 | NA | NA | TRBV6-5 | TGTGCCAGCACCTCTTCCACAGTAGATGGCTACACCTTC | CASTSSTVDGYTF
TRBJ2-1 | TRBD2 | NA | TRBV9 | TGTGCCAGCAGCGGGGCGGGAGGGCCTACCTACAATGAGCAGTTCTTC | CASSGAGGPTYNEQFF
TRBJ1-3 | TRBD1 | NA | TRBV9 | TGTGCCAGCAGCGTAGGGAGGGGGCTGGGAAACACCATATATTTT | CASSVGRGLGNTIYF
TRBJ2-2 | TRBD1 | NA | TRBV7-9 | TGTGCCAGCAGCTTACCGGGACAGGGGCCCGGGGAGCTGTTTTTT | CASSLPGQGPGELFF
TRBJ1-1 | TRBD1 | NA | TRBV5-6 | TGTGCCAGCAGCAACAGGGGGTGGAACACTGAAGCTTTCTTT | CASSNRGWNTEAFF
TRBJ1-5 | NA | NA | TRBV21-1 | TGTGCCAGCAAGGCAGGGCCACACAATCAGCCCCAGCATTTT | CASKAGPHNQPQHF
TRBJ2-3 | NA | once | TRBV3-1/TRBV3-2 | TGTGCCAGCAGCGGACTACAAAACACAGATACGCAGTATTTT | CASSGLQNTDTQYF
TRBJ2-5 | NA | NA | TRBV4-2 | TGTGCCAGCAGCCAAGGGGGCGTTAAGGGCTTGGGAGAGACCCAGTACTTC | CASSQGGVKGLGETQYF
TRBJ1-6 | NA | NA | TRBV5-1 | TGCGCCAGCAGCCTCCTCCGTCCGGGGGGACTTAAGGATAATTCACCCCTCCACTTT | CASSLLRPGGLKDNSPLHF
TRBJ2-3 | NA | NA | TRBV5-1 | TGCGCCAGCAGCCCTCAGGGTTACCTCACAGATACGCAGTATTTT | CASSPQGYLTDTQYF
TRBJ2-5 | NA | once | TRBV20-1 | TGCAGTGCTAGAAGAGGAGAGACCCAGTACTTC | CSARRGETQYF
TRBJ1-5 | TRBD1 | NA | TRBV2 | TGTGCCAGCAGCCGCGGACAGGGTAGGGGTCAGCCCCAGCATTTT | CASSRGQGRGQPQHF
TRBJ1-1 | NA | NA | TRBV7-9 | TGTGCCAGCAGCCTAGGGGGGCGGGAGCACACTGAAGCTTTCTTT | CASSLGGREHTEAFF
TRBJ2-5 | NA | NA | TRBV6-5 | TGTGCCAGCAGCCGAACAGGGGGGGGAAGAGAGACCCAGTACTTC | CASSRTGGGRETQYF
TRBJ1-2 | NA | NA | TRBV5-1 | TGCGCCAGCAGCTTGGGTGGCAGCTATGGCTACACCTTC | CASSLGGSYGYTF
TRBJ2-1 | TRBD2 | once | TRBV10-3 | TGTGCCATCAGTCAGCGGGAAGGTCACAATGAGCAGTTCTTC | CAISQREGHNEQFF
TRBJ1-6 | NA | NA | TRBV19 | TGTGCCAGTAGTTCGACAGGATTACCCCTCCACTTT | CASSSTGLPLHF
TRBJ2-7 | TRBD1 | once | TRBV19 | TGTGCCAGTCTCCCGGGACAGGGTTTCCACGAGCAGTACTTC | CASLPGQGFHEQYF
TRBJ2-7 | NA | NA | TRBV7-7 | TGTGCCAGCAGCTTAACTACCGGGAGCAACTACGAGCAGTACTTC | CASSLTTGSNYEQYF
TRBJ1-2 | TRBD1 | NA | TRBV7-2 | TGTGCCAGCAGCTTAGACCGACAGGGAAGAAATGGCTACACCTTC | CASSLDRQGRNGYTF
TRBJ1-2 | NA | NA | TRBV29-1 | TGCAGCGTCGGCGACACCAACTATGGCTACACCTTC | CSVGDTNYGYTF
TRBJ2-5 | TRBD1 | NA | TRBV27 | TGTGCCAGCAGTACCCTCCTGACAGGGGCCCCAAGGACCCAGTACTTC | CASSTLLTGAPRTQYF
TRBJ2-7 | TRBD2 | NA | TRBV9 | TGTGCCAGCAGCGTTTCACTTGGGGCTAGCGGGAGTGGCGAGCAGTACTTC | CASSVSLGASGSGEQYF
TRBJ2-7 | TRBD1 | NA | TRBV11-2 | TGTGCCAGCAGCCAACCGGGACAGGGTGTCTACGAGCAGTACTTC | CASSQPGQGVYEQYF
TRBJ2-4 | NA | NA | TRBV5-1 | TGCGCCAGCAGCTTGGTGGTTGGGGGGAAGGACATTCAGTACTTC | CASSLVVGGKDIQYF
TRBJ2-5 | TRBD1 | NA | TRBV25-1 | TGTGCCAGCAGGGGGACAGGGGTACAGACCCAGTACTTC | CASRGTGVQTQYF
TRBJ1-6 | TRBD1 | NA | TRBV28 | TGTGCCAGCAGTTCCCGGGACAGGGGTCCAAATTCACCCCTCCACTTT | CASSSRDRGPNSPLHF
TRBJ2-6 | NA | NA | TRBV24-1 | TGTGCCACCAGTGATCGTTCGGGGGCCAACGTCCTGACTTTC | CATSDRSGANVLTF
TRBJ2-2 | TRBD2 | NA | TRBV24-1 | TGTGCCACCAGTGACCCCGGGACTAGCGGGAGAAACACCGGGGAGCTGTTTTTT | CATSDPGTSGRNTGELFF
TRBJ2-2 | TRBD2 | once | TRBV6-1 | TGTGCCAGCAGTCAAGCGACTAGCGGGGTTTTAAGAGTCGGGGAGCTGTTTTTT | CASSQATSGVLRVGELFF
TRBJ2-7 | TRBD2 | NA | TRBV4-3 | TGCGCCAGCAGCCAAGATCCTAGCGGGAGGAGCTACGAGCAGTACTTC | CASSQDPSGRSYEQYF
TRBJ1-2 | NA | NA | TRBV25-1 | TGTGCCAGCAGTGAATCCCCTTATGGCTACACCTTC | CASSESPYGYTF
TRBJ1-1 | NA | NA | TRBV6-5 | TGTGCCAGCAGTTTCAGGGTAGTAGCTTTCTTT | CASSFRVVAFF
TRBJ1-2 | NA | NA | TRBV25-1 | TGTGCCAGCAGTGAATTCGGCAGGGCCGGCTATGGCTACACCTTC | CASSEFGRAGYGYTF